This note documents a single T cell receptor (beta chain) sequence. The data were obtained in a study of blood T cell repertoires in COVID-19. Only in-frame clones appear in the TCRdb table, and some are missing; sequencing was by immunoSEQ multiplex PCR. The table shows 260,000 or so clones, with about four fifths occurring only once. V dropped 0 bases and J dropped 4 bases, with 12 bases sitting between them. This CDR3 has 15 residues. Germline assignment: CDR1 LNHNV and CDR2 YYDKDF (reference sequence). The sequencing sample was made of peripheral blood. This TCR derives from an elderly man with acute or convalescent COVID-19. The chain combines TRBV15 with TRBJ2-5, with D uncertain. CDR3 nucleotides: TGTGCCACCAGCAGAGAATCCGGGTCGGGAGAGACCCAGTACTTC. It translates to CATSRESGSGETQYF.